These 2 T cell receptor beta chains came from one sample sequenced in a study of shared clonotypes between healthy human individuals. Libraries were prepared by immunoSEQ multiplex PCR; TCRdb keeps only in-frame clonotypes and omits some of them. The profile shows about 2.1 million clones, approximately 92% of them singletons. The naive CD8 fraction comprised CD45RO-negative cells positively selected for CCR7 and excluded terminally differentiated effector memory CD45RA+ cells. Source material: naive CD8+ T cells from PBMCs. These receptors came from a man between 18 and 35 years old in good health. Some clones in this sample may be carry-over from other donors' samples.

Comment on this clone: Other DNA sequences in the same sample also yield this CDR3. The chain carries TRBV6-5 and TRBJ2-1; D perhaps matches TRBD2 (5 bases). This CDR3 comprises 13 residues. Deletions cut 2 bases from V and 8 bases from J, with 10 bases between. Germline assignment: CDR1 MNHEY and CDR2 SVGAGI. The DNA for the CDR3 is TGTGCCAGCAGTTACCCCACCGGGGATGAGCAGTTCTTC. Its translation is CASSYPTGDEQFF.

The rearrangement joins TRBV5-4 to TRBJ2-3, with a possible D match to TRBD1 (5 bases). V was pared by 2 bases and J by 4 bases, with 14 bases between. This CDR3 comprises 15 residues. CDR1 and CDR2 from the germline V gene are SGHNT and YYREEE (reference sequence). CDR3 region: CASSLGVDDADTQYF. The CDR3 DNA sequence: TGTGCCAGCAGCTTAGGGGTAGACGATGCAGATACGCAGTATTTT.